This T cell receptor (beta chain) was sequenced during a study of CD8+CD57+ T cells in acquired aplastic anemia. Of note for this clonotype: Its antigen is not known.

Investigators profiled TCR beta VDJ and CDR3 from genomic DNA template. MiXCR, run by TCRdb on the reads, gives a single entry per CDR3 protein. Among around 400,000 distinct CDR3 sequences listed, about two thirds were seen once. Notes on the study in general: The study found no significant CD8+ Simpson's diversity difference between patients and controls.

This sequence was found in a human donor in good health, serving as a control. The sequenced sample was sorted CD4+, CD8+, or CD8+CD57+ T cells (not recorded which) from PBMCs.

DNA for the CDR3: TGCAGTGTTTCGGGGGTCGATCAGCCCCAGCATTTT. Protein product: CSVSGVDQPQHF. This rearrangement joins TRBV20-1 to TRBJ1-5; D may be TRBD1 (5 bases). Germline values: CDR1 DFQATT, CDR2 SNEGSKA (reference sequence). The CDR3 spans 12 residues. V was clipped by 7 bases and J by 5 bases, with 12 bases between them.